These T cell receptor beta chains were read from a single sample in a study of T cell repertoires in cytomegalovirus infection. TCRdb re-derived calls from the reads in MiXCR, one entry per CDR3 protein. Of about 600,000 distinct CDR3 sequences in the sample, roughly a quarter were seen once. Sample: CD8+ T cells from PBMCs. Every receptor here comes from a human donor in good health (CMV status not recorded). Some clones in this sample may be carry-over from other donors' samples. The CDR3 runs from the conserved cysteine through the conserved F or W. A D gene is named only where the DNA matches it firmly. Only part of the rows carry a size: once, few, many, or a class if the clone is expanded.

DNA | CDR3 | length | J | V | D | size
TGTGCCAGCAGTTCGGGGGCTACCTACGAGCAGTACTTC | CASSSGATYEQYF | 13 | TRBJ2-7 | TRBV7-2 | NA | many
TGCAGCGTTGAGGGAGGCGGAGTGGATACGCAGTATTTT | CSVEGGGVDTQYF | 13 | TRBJ2-3 | TRBV29-1 | NA | few
TGTGCCAGCAGCTTAGGATTTCAGCCCCAGCATTTT | CASSLGFQPQHF | 12 | TRBJ1-5 | TRBV7-9 | NA | many
TGTGCCAGCAGTTACCGGCAGAGCTCCTACAATGAGCAGTTCTTC | CASSYRQSSYNEQFF | 15 | TRBJ2-1 | TRBV6-2/TRBV6-3 | NA | many
TGTGCCACCAGCAGAGGCGGAAGCACAGATACGCAGTATTTT | CATSRGGSTDTQYF | 14 | TRBJ2-3 | TRBV15 | NA | NA
TGTGCCAGCAGCTACAGGGGGCGCGGAAAGACCCAGTACTTC | CASSYRGRGKTQYF | 14 | TRBJ2-5 | TRBV28 | TRBD1 | NA
TGTGCCAGCATCTTCGTCTCCGGGGAGCTGTTTTTT | CASIFVSGELFF | 12 | TRBJ2-2 | TRBV12-3/TRBV12-4 | NA | few
TGTGCCAGCAGCGAGAAACAGCGGGGACACGAAAACTTC | CASSEKQRGHENF | 13 | TRBJ2-1 | TRBV7-8 | NA | many
TGTGCCAGCAGTCGGGACAGCCAAACCGGGGAGCTGTTTTTT | CASSRDSQTGELFF | 14 | TRBJ2-2 | TRBV6-2/TRBV6-3 | TRBD1 | many
TGCAGCGTACTATTTAACACTGAAGCTTTCTTT | CSVLFNTEAFF | 11 | TRBJ1-1 | TRBV29-1 | NA | few
TGTGCCAGCAGTGAATGGGGGACCGGCTATGGCTACACCTTC | CASSEWGTGYGYTF | 14 | TRBJ1-2 | TRBV25-1 | NA | many
TGTGCCAGCAGTGATCTAGCGGGGACGACAGATACGCAGTATTTT | CASSDLAGTTDTQYF | 15 | TRBJ2-3 | TRBV25-1 | TRBD2 | once
TGTGCCAGCAGCTTGGACCACGCCTCTTATGGCTACACCTTC | CASSLDHASYGYTF | 14 | TRBJ1-2 | TRBV6-2/TRBV6-3 | NA | NA
TGTGCCAGCAGCTTTATCACTAGACTCGGGGATGAGCAGTTCTTC | CASSFITRLGDEQFF | 15 | TRBJ2-1 | TRBV7-9 | NA | many
TGTACCAGCAGCCGTTCGGGGGGAAGCAATGAGCAGTTCTTC | CTSSRSGGSNEQFF | 14 | TRBJ2-1 | TRBV5-6 | TRBD2 | NA
TGTGCCAACAGGCGACGGGGCGATGAGACCCAGTACTTC | CANRRRGDETQYF | 13 | TRBJ2-5 | TRBV6-5 | NA | NA
TGTGCCAGCTCCCCAGGGATTTTTGACACAGATACGCAGTATTTT | CASSPGIFDTDTQYF | 15 | TRBJ2-3 | TRBV7-9 | NA | many
TGCAGCGCCGAGGGGTCCGTCAATGAGCAGTTCTTC | CSAEGSVNEQFF | 12 | TRBJ2-1 | TRBV29-1 | NA | NA
TGTGCCAGCAGCCTACCTAGTGGCGGGGGCGGCAATGAGCAGTTCTTC | CASSLPSGGGGNEQFF | 16 | TRBJ2-1 | TRBV7-2 | NA | many
TGTGCCAGCAGCCAAGTCGGGGATCAGCCCCAGCATTTT | CASSQVGDQPQHF | 13 | TRBJ1-5 | TRBV4-2 | NA | NA
TGCGCCAGCAGCCAGTCGGGAAGCTCCTATAATTCACCCCTCCACTTT | CASSQSGSSYNSPLHF | 16 | TRBJ1-6 | TRBV4-3 | NA | few
TGCGCCAGCAGCCAACGGGGAGGGTACGGGGAGCTGTTTTTT | CASSQRGGYGELFF | 14 | TRBJ2-2 | TRBV4-1 | TRBD2 | NA
TGTGCCACCAGTGCCCCTGGGATGGGAACAGATACGCAGTATTTT | CATSAPGMGTDTQYF | 15 | TRBJ2-3 | TRBV24-1 | NA | NA
TGTGCTAGTGATGGGGGGAATGAGCAGTTCTTC | CASDGGNEQFF | 11 | TRBJ2-1 | TRBV12-5 | NA | NA
TGTGCCAGCGAAACGACCGATAATGGGAATGAGCAGTTCTTC | CASETTDNGNEQFF | 14 | TRBJ2-1 | TRBV6-2/TRBV6-3 | NA | NA
TGTGCCAGCACCATTAGCGGGGGGGCCGATGAGCAGTTCTTC | CASTISGGADEQFF | 14 | TRBJ2-1 | TRBV11-1 | TRBD2 | few
TGTGCCAGCAGTTTTTCCGGGACTCCGTCGGCCACTGAAGCTTTCTTT | CASSFSGTPSATEAFF | 16 | TRBJ1-1 | TRBV28 | NA | once
TGTGCCAGCAATTATCCAAGCACAGATACGCAGTATTTT | CASNYPSTDTQYF | 13 | TRBJ2-3 | TRBV6-2/TRBV6-3 | NA | few
TGTGCCAGCAGCCCCACCCTGGAAGGACGAATGAACACTGAAGCTTTCTTT | CASSPTLEGRMNTEAFF | 17 | TRBJ1-1 | TRBV7-6 | NA | many
TGTGCCAGCAGCTTAGCCAGGGGGCTAGCCGGGGAGCTGTTTTTT | CASSLARGLAGELFF | 15 | TRBJ2-2 | TRBV11-3 | TRBD1 | many
TGTGCCAGCAGCTTAGGGGGTTCCGGGCCTTTCTTT | CASSLGGSGPFF | 12 | TRBJ1-1 | TRBV7-2 | NA | many
TGTGCCAGTAGTATCACTTACAATGAGCAGTTCTTC | CASSITYNEQFF | 12 | TRBJ2-1 | TRBV19 | NA | many
TGCAGCGCTATCCGGGACGGCCAGAACACTGAAGCTTTCTTT | CSAIRDGQNTEAFF | 14 | TRBJ1-1 | TRBV29-1 | NA | few
TGTGCCATCAGAGGTACAGGGTCGGGCACCGGGGAGCTGTTTTTT | CAIRGTGSGTGELFF | 15 | TRBJ2-2 | TRBV10-3 | NA | many
TGCAGCGTTGAAGATGTGGGGACAGGGGCCGATGAGCAGTTCTTC | CSVEDVGTGADEQFF | 15 | TRBJ2-1 | TRBV29-1 | TRBD1 | few
TGTGCCAGCAGTCGTATAACAGGGGGTAACATTCAGTACTTC | CASSRITGGNIQYF | 14 | TRBJ2-4 | TRBV6-2/TRBV6-3 | TRBD1 | many
TGTGCCAGCAGCATTAGAAGCGGCTGGGAGCTGTTTTTT | CASSIRSGWELFF | 13 | TRBJ2-2 | TRBV7-9 | NA | NA
TGCAGTTCCTTACCCCCCGGGACCGGAGGCACAGATACGCAGTATTTT | CSSLPPGTGGTDTQYF | 16 | TRBJ2-3 | TRBV20-1 | NA | few
TGTGCCATCAGCAGCCAGGGAACTGCTAACTATGGCTACACCTTC | CAISSQGTANYGYTF | 15 | TRBJ1-2 | TRBV10-3 | NA | many
TGCAGTGCTAGAGACAGGAGACAGGGGGGTTCCTACAATGAGCAGTTCTTC | CSARDRRQGGSYNEQFF | 17 | TRBJ2-1 | TRBV20-1 | TRBD1 | NA
TGTGCCAGCAGCCAACTAGCGGGACCATACGAGCAGTACTTC | CASSQLAGPYEQYF | 14 | TRBJ2-7 | TRBV7-2 | TRBD2 | many
TGTGCCAGCAGCTTAAGGGACAGGCTTTACAATGAGCAGTTCTTC | CASSLRDRLYNEQFF | 15 | TRBJ2-1 | TRBV7-9 | TRBD1 | many